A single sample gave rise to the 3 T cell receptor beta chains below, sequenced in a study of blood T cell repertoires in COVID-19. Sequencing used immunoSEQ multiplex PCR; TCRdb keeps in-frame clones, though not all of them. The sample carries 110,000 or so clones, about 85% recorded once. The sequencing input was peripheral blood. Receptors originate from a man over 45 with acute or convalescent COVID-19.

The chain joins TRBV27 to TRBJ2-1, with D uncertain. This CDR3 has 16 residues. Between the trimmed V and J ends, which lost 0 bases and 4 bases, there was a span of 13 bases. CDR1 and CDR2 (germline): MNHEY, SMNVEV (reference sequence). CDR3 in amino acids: CASSLSKTLFYNEQFF. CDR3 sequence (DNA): TGTGCCAGCAGTTTATCGAAAACCCTATTTTACAATGAGCAGTTCTTC.

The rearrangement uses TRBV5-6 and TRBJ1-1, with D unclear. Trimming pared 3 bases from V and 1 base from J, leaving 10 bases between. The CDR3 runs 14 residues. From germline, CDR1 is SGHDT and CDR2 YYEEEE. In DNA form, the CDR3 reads TGTGCCAGCAGCTCGCCCGGAGCGAACACTGAAGCTTTCTTT. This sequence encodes CASSSPGANTEAFF.

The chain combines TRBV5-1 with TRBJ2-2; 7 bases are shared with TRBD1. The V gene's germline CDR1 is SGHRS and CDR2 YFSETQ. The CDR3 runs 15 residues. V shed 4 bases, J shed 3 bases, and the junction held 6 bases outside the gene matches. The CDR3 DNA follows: TGCGCCAGCAGCCTCGGGACAGCGTACACCGGGGAGCTGTTTTTT. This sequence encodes CASSLGTAYTGELFF.